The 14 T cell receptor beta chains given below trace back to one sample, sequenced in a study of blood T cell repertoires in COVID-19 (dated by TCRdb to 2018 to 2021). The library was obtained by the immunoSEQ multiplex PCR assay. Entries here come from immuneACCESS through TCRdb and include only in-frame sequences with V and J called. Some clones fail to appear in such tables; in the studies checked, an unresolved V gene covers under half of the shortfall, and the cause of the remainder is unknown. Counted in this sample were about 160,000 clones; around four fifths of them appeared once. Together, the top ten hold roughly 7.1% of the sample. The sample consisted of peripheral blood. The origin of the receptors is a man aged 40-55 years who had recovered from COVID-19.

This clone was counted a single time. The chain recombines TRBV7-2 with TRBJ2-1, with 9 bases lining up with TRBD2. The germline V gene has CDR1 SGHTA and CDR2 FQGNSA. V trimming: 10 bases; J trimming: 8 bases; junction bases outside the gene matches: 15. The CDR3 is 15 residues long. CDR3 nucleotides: TGTGCCATCGCGCGTAGCGGGGGTCCAGGCTATGAGCAGTTCTTC. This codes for CAIARSGGPGYEQFF.

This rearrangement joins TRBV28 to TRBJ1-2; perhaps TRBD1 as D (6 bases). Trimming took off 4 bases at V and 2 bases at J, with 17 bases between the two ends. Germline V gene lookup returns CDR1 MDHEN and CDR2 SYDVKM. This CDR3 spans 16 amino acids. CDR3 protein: CASSSDFTGKNYGYTF. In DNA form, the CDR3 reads TGTGCCAGCAGTTCCGACTTTACAGGGAAAAACTATGGCTACACCTTC.

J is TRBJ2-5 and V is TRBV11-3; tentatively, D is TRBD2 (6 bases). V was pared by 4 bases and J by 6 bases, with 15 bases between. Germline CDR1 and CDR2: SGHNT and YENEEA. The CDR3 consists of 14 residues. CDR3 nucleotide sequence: TGTGCCAGCAGCTCTCGGACGGAGGGGAAGACCCAGTACTTC. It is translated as CASSSRTEGKTQYF.

The CDR3 DNA sequence: TGCGCCAGCAGCTTGGCCAGGGGACAGAGAAACACCGGGGAGCTGTTTTTT. Amino acids: CASSLARGQRNTGELFF. The V and J genes are TRBV5-1 and TRBJ2-2, with 7 bases fitting TRBD1. Germline CDR1 and CDR2: SGHRS and YFSETQ. The CDR3 sequence is 17 residues long. The V gene end was trimmed by 0 bases and the J gene end by 2 bases; junction bases not matched to a gene: 7.

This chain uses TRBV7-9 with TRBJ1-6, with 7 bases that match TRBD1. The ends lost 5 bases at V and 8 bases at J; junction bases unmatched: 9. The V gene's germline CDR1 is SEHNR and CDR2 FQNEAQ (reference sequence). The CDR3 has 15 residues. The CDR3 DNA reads TGTGCCAGCAGCAAACAGGGGCGGCTCGATTCACCCCTCCACTTT. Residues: CASSKQGRLDSPLHF.

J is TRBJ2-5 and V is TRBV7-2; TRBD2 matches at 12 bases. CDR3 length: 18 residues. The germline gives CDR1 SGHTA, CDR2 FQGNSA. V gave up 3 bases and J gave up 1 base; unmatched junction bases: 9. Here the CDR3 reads CASSFRLTSGGTQETQYF. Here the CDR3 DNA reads TGTGCCAGCAGCTTTAGGCTTACTAGCGGGGGGACCCAAGAGACCCAGTACTTC. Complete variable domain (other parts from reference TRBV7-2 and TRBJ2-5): GAGVSQSPSNKVTEKGKDVELRCDPISGHTALYWYRQSLGQGLEFLIYFQGNSAPDKSGLPSDRFSAERTGGSVSTLTIQRTQQEDSAVYLCASSFRLTSGGTQETQYFGPGTRLLVL.

CDR3 protein: CAISPGLAGSYEQYF. The CDR3 region has the DNA TGTGCCATCAGCCCAGGACTAGCGGGATCCTACGAGCAGTACTTC. The chain recombines TRBV10-3 with TRBJ2-7, with TRBD2 matching over 12 bases. This CDR3 comprises 15 residues. Per germline, CDR1 ENHRY and CDR2 SYGVKD. The V and J ends lost 6 bases and 1 base, in that order; junction bases with no gene match: 4.

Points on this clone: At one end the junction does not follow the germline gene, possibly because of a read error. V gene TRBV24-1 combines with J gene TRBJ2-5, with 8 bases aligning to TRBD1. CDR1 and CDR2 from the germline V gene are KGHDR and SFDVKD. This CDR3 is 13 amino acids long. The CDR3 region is CASSTGGQETQYF. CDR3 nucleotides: TGTGCCAGCAGTACAGGGGGCCAAGAGACCCAGTACTTC.

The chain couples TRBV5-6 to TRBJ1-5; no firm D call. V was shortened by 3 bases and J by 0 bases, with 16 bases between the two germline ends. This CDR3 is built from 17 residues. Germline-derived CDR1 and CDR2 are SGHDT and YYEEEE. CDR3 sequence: CASSSRLDYYSNQPQHF. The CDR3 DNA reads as TGTGCCAGCAGCTCGCGGTTGGACTACTATAGCAATCAGCCCCAGCATTTT.

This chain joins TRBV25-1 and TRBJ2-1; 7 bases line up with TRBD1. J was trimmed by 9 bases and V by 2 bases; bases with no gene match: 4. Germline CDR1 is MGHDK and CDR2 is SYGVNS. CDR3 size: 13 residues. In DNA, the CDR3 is TGTGCCAGCAGTGAACAGGGGGATCTTGAGCAGTTCTTC. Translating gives CASSEQGDLEQFF. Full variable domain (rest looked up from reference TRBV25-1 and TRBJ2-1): EADIYQTPRYLVIGTGKKITLECSQTMGHDKMYWYQQDPGMELHLIHYSYGVNSTEKGDLSSESTVSRIRTEHFPLTLESARPSHTSQYLCASSEQGDLEQFFGPGTRLTVL.

CDR3 region: CAWSDPGQVFSGANVLTF. The CDR3 DNA reads TGTGCCTGGAGTGACCCGGGACAGGTATTCTCTGGGGCCAACGTCCTGACTTTC. The V and J genes are TRBV30 and TRBJ2-6, with 8 bases identical to TRBD1. The CDR3 is 18 residues long. The V gene end was trimmed by 1 base and the J gene end by 0 bases; junction bases not matched to a gene: 8. Looked up from germline, CDR1 is GTSNPN and CDR2 is SVGIG (reference sequence).

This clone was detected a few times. CDR3 nucleotide sequence: TGTGCCAGCAGGAATCGACTAGTGGGCAGCTTCTGGACTAGCCGCTCCGGGGAGACCCAGTACTTC. It specifies CASRNRLVGSFWTSRSGETQYF. The V gene is TRBV2, the J gene TRBJ2-5; 8 bases align to TRBD2. The CDR3 totals 22 residues. After removal of 6 bases from V and 5 bases from J, the junction contained 32 bases not matched to a gene. From germline, CDR1 is SNHLY and CDR2 FYNNEI.

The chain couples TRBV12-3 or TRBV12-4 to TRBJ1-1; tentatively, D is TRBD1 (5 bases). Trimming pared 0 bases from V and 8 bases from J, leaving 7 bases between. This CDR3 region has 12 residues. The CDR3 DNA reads TGTGCCAGCAGTTTAGCGACAGTAGAAGCTTTCTTT. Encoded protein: CASSLATVEAFF.

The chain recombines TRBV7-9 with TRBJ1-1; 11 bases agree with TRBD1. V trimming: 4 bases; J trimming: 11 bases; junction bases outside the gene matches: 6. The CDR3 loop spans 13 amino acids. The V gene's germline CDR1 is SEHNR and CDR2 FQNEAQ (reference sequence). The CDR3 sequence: CASSSGQGALAFF. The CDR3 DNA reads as TGTGCCAGCAGCTCCGGACAGGGGGCCCTCGCTTTCTTT.